The text below deals with one T cell receptor (beta chain). Some clones are missing from TCRdb's copy, which holds only in-frame ones; the method was immunoSEQ multiplex PCR. The table has 220,000 or so clones, around 84% seen once; the top ten hold around 3%. V trimming: 4 bases; J trimming: 5 bases; junction bases outside the gene matches: 5. CDR1 is SGHRS, CDR2 YFSETQ, per germline. This CDR3 has 15 residues. The sample belongs to a study of blood T cell repertoires in COVID-19. Across the whole study: The origin of the acute and convalescent COVID-19 samples was the United States, Italy and Spain. Nucleic acid was either cDNA or gDNA, and it came from T cells, B-cell-depleted T cells, or PBMCs.

This TCR was sampled from a man in his fifties or sixties who had recovered from COVID-19. The gene calls are TRBV5-1 and TRBJ1-6; the match to TRBD1 covers 8 bases. The sequenced material came from peripheral blood. CDR3 coding DNA: TGCGCCAGCAGCCGAACGGGACAGGATAATTCACCCCTCCACTTT. It specifies CASSRTGQDNSPLHF.